This T cell receptor beta chain was found in a study of type 1 regulatory T cells. Looking at the study overall: T-allo10 is an in vitro-generated, Tr1-enriched CD4 T cell product specific for alloantigen.

TCRdb independently ran MiXCR on the reads; one entry per CDR3 protein. This table has fewer than 70,000 distinct CDR3 sequences, 63% appearing once. The table lists this clonotype with a few counts. Its antigen remains unidentified. The graft donor-derived T-allo10 cells reportedly recognize host alloantigens, are anergic, and suppress alloantigen-specifically. This receptor was obtained from a human donor in good health. The sequencing sample was made of cultured T cells, either the whole culture or a sorted T cell fraction (not recorded which). The sample's subset: Tr1-enriched cell product generated in vitro against host alloantigens.

CDR3 residues: CASSLEGQGVVGYTF. CDR3 sequence (DNA): TGCGCCAGCAGCTTGGAAGGACAGGGGGTTGTTGGCTACACCTTC. This rearrangement joins TRBV5-1 to TRBJ1-2; 10 bases are shared with TRBD1. The CDR3 has 15 residues. The germline V gene has CDR1 SGHRS and CDR2 YFSETQ. V was pared by 0 bases and J by 7 bases, with 6 bases of the junction left unmatched.